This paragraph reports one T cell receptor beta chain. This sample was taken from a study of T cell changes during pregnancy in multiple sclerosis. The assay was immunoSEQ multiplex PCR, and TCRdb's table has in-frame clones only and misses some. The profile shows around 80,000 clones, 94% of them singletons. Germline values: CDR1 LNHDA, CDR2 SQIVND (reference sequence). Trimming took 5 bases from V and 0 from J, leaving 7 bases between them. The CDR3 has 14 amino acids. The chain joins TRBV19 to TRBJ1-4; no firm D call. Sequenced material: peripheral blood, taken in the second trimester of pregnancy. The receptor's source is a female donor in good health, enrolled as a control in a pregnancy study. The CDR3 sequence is CASSEGPTNEKLFF. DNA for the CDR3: TGTGCCAGTAGTGAGGGTCCAACTAATGAAAAACTGTTTTTT. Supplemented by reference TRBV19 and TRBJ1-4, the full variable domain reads DGGITQSPKYLFRKEGQNVTLSCEQNLNHDAMYWYRQDPGQGLRLIYYSQIVNDFQKGDIAEGYSVSREKKESFPLTVTSAQKNPTAFYLCASSEGPTNEKLFFGSGTQLSVL.